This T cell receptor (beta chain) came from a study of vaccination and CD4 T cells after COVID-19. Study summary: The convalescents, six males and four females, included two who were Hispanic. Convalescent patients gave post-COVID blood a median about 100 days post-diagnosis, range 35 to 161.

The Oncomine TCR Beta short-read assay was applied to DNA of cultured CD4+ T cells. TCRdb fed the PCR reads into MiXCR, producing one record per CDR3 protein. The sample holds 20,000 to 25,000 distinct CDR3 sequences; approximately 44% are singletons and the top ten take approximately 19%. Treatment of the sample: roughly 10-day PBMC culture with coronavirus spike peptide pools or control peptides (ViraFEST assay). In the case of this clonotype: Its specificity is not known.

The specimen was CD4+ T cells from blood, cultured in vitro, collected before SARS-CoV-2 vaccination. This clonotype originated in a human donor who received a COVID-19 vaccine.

This chain's CDR3 is CASSGTDRGSSPLHF. CDR3 DNA sequence: TGTGCCAGCAGTGGGACCGACAGGGGCAGTTCACCCCTCCACTTT. The chain recombines TRBV2 with TRBJ1-6; TRBD1 agrees at 8 bases. Looked up from germline, CDR1 is SNHLY and CDR2 is FYNNEI. This CDR3 has 15 amino acids. Trimming removed 4 bases from V and 9 bases from J; junction bases left unmatched: 8.